This is a list of T cell receptor beta chains from one sample in a study of shared clonotypes between healthy human individuals. The method was immunoSEQ multiplex PCR; TCRdb's version includes in-frame clones alone and lacks a portion of them. The sample shows fewer than 2.5 million clones, 80% to 95% of them seen only once. The specimen was naive CD4+ T cells from PBMCs. These receptors all come from a man younger than 30 in good health. Some clones in this sample may be carry-over from other donors' samples. Each CDR3 is given with its conserved first and last residue. D genes are given only for firm matches. Size values are once, few and many counts, or a class for expanded clones, and some rows have none.

V gene: TRBV5-1; J gene: TRBJ1-4; D gene: .; clone size: .; CDR3 protein: CASSFSSTNEKLFF; CDR3 DNA: TGCGCCAGCAGCTTCTCCTCAACTAATGAAAAACTGTTTTTT
V gene: TRBV7-9; J gene: TRBJ2-1; D gene: TRBD2; clone size: .; CDR3 protein: CASSQRLARSSYNEQFF; CDR3 DNA: TGTGCCAGCAGCCAAAGACTAGCGAGAAGCTCCTACAATGAGCAGTTCTTC
V gene: TRBV20-1; J gene: TRBJ2-3; D gene: .; clone size: once; CDR3 protein: CSARGTDTQYF; CDR3 DNA: TGCAGTGCCCGTGGCACAGATACGCAGTATTTT
V gene: TRBV7-3; J gene: TRBJ2-5; D gene: TRBD2; clone size: .; CDR3 protein: CASSLVAGGTGKTQYF; CDR3 DNA: TGTGCCAGCAGCTTAGTGGCGGGAGGGACGGGGAAGACCCAGTACTTC
V gene: TRBV6-1; J gene: TRBJ1-2; D gene: TRBD1; clone size: .; CDR3 protein: CASSEDRGDYGYTF; CDR3 DNA: TGTGCCAGCAGTGAGGACAGGGGGGACTATGGCTACACCTTC
V gene: TRBV10-1; J gene: TRBJ2-3; D gene: TRBD1; clone size: .; CDR3 protein: CASSADRVTDTQYF; CDR3 DNA: TGCGCCAGCAGTGCGGACAGGGTAACAGATACGCAGTATTTT
V gene: TRBV4-1; J gene: TRBJ2-2; D gene: .; clone size: .; CDR3 protein: CASSPRDTGELFF; CDR3 DNA: TGCGCCAGCAGCCCGCGTGACACCGGGGAGCTGTTTTTT
V gene: TRBV15; J gene: TRBJ1-4; D gene: TRBD1; clone size: .; CDR3 protein: CATSRQLHRDRNEKLFF; CDR3 DNA: TGTGCCACCAGCAGGCAACTCCACCGGGACAGGAATGAAAAACTGTTTTTT
V gene: TRBV7-3; J gene: TRBJ2-1; D gene: .; clone size: .; CDR3 protein: CASSPQPGAVEQFF; CDR3 DNA: TGTGCCAGCAGCCCACAACCGGGGGCGGTTGAGCAGTTCTTC
V gene: TRBV28; J gene: TRBJ2-5; D gene: .; clone size: .; CDR3 protein: CASSSLDSETQYF; CDR3 DNA: TGTGCCAGCAGTTCCCTAGACTCGGAGACCCAGTACTTC
V gene: TRBV7-2; J gene: TRBJ2-3; D gene: .; clone size: .; CDR3 protein: CASSLGQVTDTQYF; CDR3 DNA: TGTGCCAGCAGCTTAGGACAGGTCACAGATACGCAGTATTTT
V gene: TRBV28; J gene: TRBJ1-2; D gene: .; clone size: once; CDR3 protein: CASSTTGYYGYTF; CDR3 DNA: TGTGCCAGCAGTACGACAGGTTACTATGGCTACACCTTC
V gene: TRBV7-8; J gene: TRBJ2-1; D gene: TRBD1; clone size: .; CDR3 protein: CASSQGAGVVDEQFF; CDR3 DNA: TGTGCCAGCAGTCAGGGGGCAGGGGTAGTGGATGAGCAGTTCTTC
V gene: TRBV5-1; J gene: TRBJ1-4; D gene: .; clone size: .; CDR3 protein: CASSLEGGNEKLFF; CDR3 DNA: TGCGCCAGCAGCCTGGAGGGGGGAAATGAAAAACTGTTTTTT
V gene: TRBV5-1; J gene: TRBJ2-5; D gene: TRBD2; clone size: .; CDR3 protein: CASSPGTSGRKETQYF; CDR3 DNA: TGCGCCAGCAGCCCAGGGACTAGCGGGAGGAAGGAGACCCAGTACTTC
V gene: TRBV14; J gene: TRBJ2-3; D gene: TRBD2; clone size: .; CDR3 protein: CASSQSGRSIGYF; CDR3 DNA: TGTGCCAGCAGCCAGAGCGGGAGGTCGATTGGGTATTTT
V gene: TRBV2; J gene: TRBJ2-7; D gene: TRBD1; clone size: .; CDR3 protein: CASSPLGGTGDYEQYF; CDR3 DNA: TGTGCCAGCAGTCCCCTTGGGGGGACAGGGGACTACGAGCAGTACTTC
V gene: TRBV7-2; J gene: TRBJ2-5; D gene: .; clone size: .; CDR3 protein: CASSLVTGSQETQYF; CDR3 DNA: TGTGCCAGCAGCTTAGTGACAGGCTCCCAAGAGACCCAGTACTTC
V gene: TRBV5-6; J gene: TRBJ1-1; D gene: .; clone size: .; CDR3 protein: CASSLAAGSTFF; CDR3 DNA: TGTGCCAGCAGCTTGGCGGCAGGGTCAACTTTCTTT
V gene: TRBV28; J gene: TRBJ2-3; D gene: TRBD2; clone size: .; CDR3 protein: CASSTPGGVTQYF; CDR3 DNA: TGTGCCAGCAGCACCCCGGGGGGAGTTACGCAGTATTTT
V gene: TRBV15; J gene: TRBJ2-4; D gene: TRBD2; clone size: .; CDR3 protein: CATRLAGGPNDLAKNIQYF; CDR3 DNA: TGTGCCACCAGACTAGCGGGAGGCCCAAATGACCTAGCCAAAAACATTCAGTACTTC
V gene: TRBV9; J gene: TRBJ1-5; D gene: TRBD1; clone size: .; CDR3 protein: CASSVTAGGGQPQHF; CDR3 DNA: TGTGCCAGCAGCGTAACGGCAGGGGGGGGTCAGCCCCAGCATTTT
V gene: TRBV7-9; J gene: TRBJ1-5; D gene: .; clone size: few; CDR3 protein: CASSLVGNQPQHF; CDR3 DNA: TGTGCCAGCAGCTTAGTAGGGAATCAGCCCCAGCATTTT
V gene: TRBV18; J gene: TRBJ2-1; D gene: .; clone size: .; CDR3 protein: CASSPTHTSDNEQFF; CDR3 DNA: TGTGCCAGCTCACCAACCCATACCTCCGACAATGAGCAGTTCTTC
V gene: TRBV18; J gene: TRBJ2-2; D gene: .; clone size: .; CDR3 protein: CASSPFGQLNTGELFF; CDR3 DNA: TGTGCCAGCTCACCATTCGGACAGCTAAACACCGGGGAGCTGTTTTTT
V gene: TRBV5-4; J gene: TRBJ1-3; D gene: .; clone size: .; CDR3 protein: CASSSIPGAFGNTIYF; CDR3 DNA: TGTGCCAGCAGCAGTATCCCAGGGGCGTTTGGAAACACCATATATTTT
V gene: TRBV18; J gene: TRBJ2-7; D gene: .; clone size: .; CDR3 protein: CASSSLQGAYEQYF; CDR3 DNA: TGTGCCAGCTCAAGTTTACAGGGTGCGTACGAGCAGTACTTC
V gene: TRBV5-6; J gene: TRBJ1-5; D gene: .; clone size: once; CDR3 protein: CASSTMGVSNQPQHF; CDR3 DNA: TGTGCCAGCAGCACGATGGGGGTTAGCAATCAGCCCCAGCATTTT
V gene: TRBV5-1; J gene: TRBJ2-1; D gene: .; clone size: .; CDR3 protein: CASSTRGVEGSYNEQFF; CDR3 DNA: TGCGCCAGCAGCACCCGTGGGGTGGAGGGGTCCTACAATGAGCAGTTCTTC
V gene: TRBV27; J gene: TRBJ2-7; D gene: .; clone size: .; CDR3 protein: CASSFGVWPENNEQYF; CDR3 DNA: TGTGCCAGCAGTTTTGGGGTTTGGCCGGAGAATAACGAGCAGTACTTC
V gene: TRBV15; J gene: TRBJ1-5; D gene: .; clone size: .; CDR3 protein: CATSKGGNRLEGQPQHF; CDR3 DNA: TGTGCCACCAGCAAAGGGGGAAACAGGTTGGAGGGGCAGCCCCAGCATTTT
V gene: TRBV5-1; J gene: TRBJ2-1; D gene: TRBD2; clone size: .; CDR3 protein: CASSSRTSGADNEQFF; CDR3 DNA: TGCGCCAGCAGCTCCCGGACTAGCGGGGCTGACAATGAGCAGTTCTTC
V gene: TRBV6-4; J gene: TRBJ2-1; D gene: TRBD2; clone size: .; CDR3 protein: CASSVTLAAYNEQFF; CDR3 DNA: TGTGCCAGCAGTGTGACACTAGCGGCTTACAATGAGCAGTTCTTC
V gene: TRBV2; J gene: TRBJ2-5; D gene: .; clone size: .; CDR3 protein: CASSEAEVPRYF; CDR3 DNA: TGTGCCAGCAGTGAAGCAGAGGTCCCGAGGTACTTC
V gene: TRBV7-8; J gene: TRBJ2-7; D gene: TRBD2; clone size: .; CDR3 protein: CASSLGLAGGYEQYF; CDR3 DNA: TGTGCCAGCAGCTTAGGGCTAGCGGGAGGTTACGAGCAGTACTTC
V gene: TRBV5-1; J gene: TRBJ2-7; D gene: .; clone size: .; CDR3 protein: CASSQGLATSSYEQYF; CDR3 DNA: TGCGCCAGCAGCCAGGGACTGGCAACATCCTCCTACGAGCAGTACTTC
V gene: TRBV28; J gene: TRBJ2-7; D gene: .; clone size: .; CDR3 protein: CASSSVLDSYEQYF; CDR3 DNA: TGTGCCAGCAGTTCCGTCTTGGACTCCTACGAGCAGTACTTC
V gene: TRBV18; J gene: TRBJ2-2; D gene: TRBD1; clone size: .; CDR3 protein: CASSPPNRDRESGELFF; CDR3 DNA: TGTGCCAGCTCACCACCTAATCGGGACAGGGAGAGCGGGGAGCTGTTTTTT
V gene: TRBV9; J gene: TRBJ2-2; D gene: .; clone size: once; CDR3 protein: CASSPRGLGELFF; CDR3 DNA: TGTGCCAGCAGCCCTCGTGGACTCGGGGAGCTGTTTTTT
V gene: TRBV6-1; J gene: TRBJ1-5; D gene: .; clone size: .; CDR3 protein: CASSPFGRVDQPQHF; CDR3 DNA: TGTGCCAGCAGCCCGTTCGGGAGGGTGGATCAGCCCCAGCATTTT
V gene: TRBV4-1; J gene: TRBJ2-2; D gene: .; clone size: once; CDR3 protein: CASSSRTGELFF; CDR3 DNA: TGCGCCAGCAGCAGCCGTACCGGGGAGCTGTTTTTT
V gene: TRBV28; J gene: TRBJ1-1; D gene: .; clone size: .; CDR3 protein: CASRTPQGSAPEAFF; CDR3 DNA: TGTGCCAGCAGGACTCCACAGGGCTCGGCGCCTGAAGCTTTCTTT
V gene: TRBV25-1; J gene: TRBJ2-7; D gene: .; clone size: .; CDR3 protein: CASSQPGVVNEQYF; CDR3 DNA: TGTGCCAGCAGTCAACCTGGGGTGGTGAACGAGCAGTACTTC
V gene: TRBV5-1; J gene: TRBJ1-1; D gene: .; clone size: .; CDR3 protein: CASSLLDTEAFF; CDR3 DNA: TGCGCCAGCAGCTTACTTGACACTGAAGCTTTCTTT
V gene: TRBV6-1; J gene: TRBJ2-7; D gene: TRBD1; clone size: .; CDR3 protein: CASSESSGGTGGYEQYF; CDR3 DNA: TGTGCCAGCAGTGAATCCTCCGGGGGGACAGGGGGCTACGAGCAGTACTTC
V gene: TRBV5-1; J gene: TRBJ2-7; D gene: TRBD2; clone size: .; CDR3 protein: CASSLEHRPSGSSEQYF; CDR3 DNA: TGCGCCAGCAGCTTGGAACATCGGCCTAGCGGGAGTTCCGAGCAGTACTTC
V gene: TRBV2; J gene: TRBJ2-5; D gene: TRBD1; clone size: .; CDR3 protein: CASSENRGPETQYF; CDR3 DNA: TGTGCCAGCAGTGAGAACAGGGGGCCGGAGACCCAGTACTTC
V gene: TRBV5-1; J gene: TRBJ2-1; D gene: TRBD2; clone size: .; CDR3 protein: CASSLRTSGSLSSYNEQFF; CDR3 DNA: TGCGCCAGCAGCCTTCGTACTAGCGGGAGCCTGAGCTCCTACAATGAGCAGTTCTTC
V gene: TRBV4-1; J gene: TRBJ1-1; D gene: .; clone size: .; CDR3 protein: CASSLRMAGLGTEAFF; CDR3 DNA: TGCGCCAGCAGCCTCCGAATGGCCGGGTTGGGGACTGAAGCTTTCTTT
V gene: TRBV9; J gene: TRBJ1-1; D gene: TRBD1; clone size: .; CDR3 protein: CASSPGQGVGDTEAFF; CDR3 DNA: TGTGCCAGCAGCCCCGGACAGGGTGTCGGGGACACTGAAGCTTTCTTT
V gene: TRBV19; J gene: TRBJ1-2; D gene: TRBD1; clone size: .; CDR3 protein: CASIPGQGQGYGYTF; CDR3 DNA: TGTGCCAGTATACCGGGACAGGGGCAGGGCTATGGCTACACCTTC
V gene: TRBV6-1; J gene: TRBJ1-2; D gene: .; clone size: .; CDR3 protein: CASSEGGALYGYTF; CDR3 DNA: TGTGCCAGCAGTGAAGGGGGAGCCCTCTATGGCTACACCTTC
V gene: TRBV4-2; J gene: TRBJ2-7; D gene: TRBD2; clone size: .; CDR3 protein: CASSQVGLAGGPSYEQYF; CDR3 DNA: TGTGCCAGCAGCCAAGTGGGGCTAGCGGGAGGGCCGTCCTACGAGCAGTACTTC
V gene: TRBV12-1; J gene: TRBJ2-3; D gene: .; clone size: .; CDR3 protein: CASSFDRSSTDTQYF; CDR3 DNA: TGTGCCAGCAGCTTTGACAGGTCTAGCACAGATACGCAGTATTTT
V gene: TRBV6-5; J gene: TRBJ2-7; D gene: TRBD1; clone size: .; CDR3 protein: CASSTTGVLSYEQYF; CDR3 DNA: TGTGCCAGCAGTACCACAGGGGTCCTCTCCTACGAGCAGTACTTC